This T cell receptor beta chain was sequenced in a study of metastatic and nonmetastatic thyroid tumors. Study information: Peripheral blood and tumor or nodule samples from malignant and benign thyroid patients were compared.

Trimming removed 6 bases from V and 5 bases from J, with 16 bases in between. The CDR3 runs to 15 residues. Original data processing: Across clinicopathological groups, CDR3 differences served as the basis for building a distant-metastasis classifier for papillary thyroid cancer. MiXCR re-clonotyped the PCR reads for TCRdb. The V and J calls here are based on TCRdb, not the publication. The sample shows tens of thousands of clones, about a sixth of them seen only once. Every patient was untreated before thyroid surgery. This clone was seen a handful of times. It is likely a read error, because the conserved phenylalanine at the end of the CDR3 is missing.

The V call is TRBV12-3 or TRBV12-4, the J call TRBJ2-2; perhaps TRBD1 as D (6 bases). Source material: blood. The receptor was derived from a female donor with papillary thyroid cancer or a benign thyroid nodule (not recorded which). Some clones in this sample may be carry-over from other donors' samples. CDR3 residues: CASSLHQGWTGELFS. The CDR3 nucleotides read TGTGCCAGCAGCCTCCATCAGGGGTGGACCGGGGAGCTGTTTTCT.